A single sample is the source of the 30 T cell receptor beta chains below, sequenced in a study of untreated major depressive disorder. Assay used: immunoSEQ multiplex PCR; TCRdb lists only in-frame clones, some missing. There are 20,000 to 25,000 clones in the sample; roughly nine tenths occur only once, and approximately 0.47% lies in the top ten. The sample taken for sequencing was CD4+ T cells from PBMCs. These receptors originate from a woman between 35 and 50 years old in good health.

J is TRBJ1-5 and V is TRBV4-1; D remains ambiguous. V lost 0 bases, J lost 4 bases, and 7 bases lay in between. Looked up from germline, CDR1 is MGHRA and CDR2 is YSYEKL. The CDR3 extends over 14 amino acids. The CDR3 is CASSQERGNQPQHF. CDR3 sequence (DNA): TGCGCCAGCAGCCAAGAGAGAGGTAATCAGCCCCAGCATTTT.

This sequence joins TRBV4-2 and TRBJ2-3; 12 positions agree with TRBD2. The CDR3 covers 16 residues. V was pared by 0 bases and J by 4 bases, with 2 bases of the junction left unmatched. Per germline, CDR1 LGHNA and CDR2 YNFKEQ. This CDR3 is CASSQDLAGGPDTQYF. The CDR3 bases are TGTGCCAGCAGCCAAGATCTAGCGGGGGGGCCAGATACGCAGTATTTT.

The genes are TRBV30 and TRBJ2-6; D gene uncertain. Germline assignment: CDR1 GTSNPN and CDR2 SVGIG (reference sequence). CDR3 length: 17 amino acids. V shed 1 base and J shed 0 bases, with 13 bases lying between them. CDR3 in amino acids: CAWSEFLFSSGANVLTF. CDR3 in DNA: TGTGCCTGGAGTGAATTCCTATTCAGCTCTGGGGCCAACGTCCTGACTTTC.

The chain combines TRBV6-1 with TRBJ2-5, with D unresolved. Germline V gene data show CDR1 as MNHNS and CDR2 as SASEGT. The CDR3 covers 15 residues. Trimming removed 4 bases from V and 3 bases from J, with 15 bases in between. This CDR3 is CASSVVPGVEETQYF. In nucleotides, the CDR3 is TGTGCCAGCAGTGTCGTGCCTGGGGTGGAAGAGACCCAGTACTTC.

V usage is TRBV10-3 and J usage is TRBJ2-7, with D possibly being TRBD1 (5 bases). Germline V gene data show CDR1 as ENHRY and CDR2 as SYGVKD. V lost 2 bases, J lost 3 bases, and 8 bases lay in between. This CDR3 spans 13 amino acids. The CDR3 bases are TGTGCCATCAGTGAGGGCAGGGTCTACGAGCAGTACGTC. It codes for CAISEGRVYEQYV.

The rearrangement links TRBV4-1 to TRBJ1-1, with 9 bases aligning to TRBD1. V lost 4 bases to trimming and J lost 5 bases; unmatched junction nucleotides: 14. CDR3 length equals 17 residues. Germline CDR1 reads MGHRA; CDR2 reads YSYEKL. CDR3 DNA sequence: TGCGCCAGCAGCCCAGGGACAGGGAGGCAAGCAGGGACTGAAGCTTTCTTT. This codes for CASSPGTGRQAGTEAFF.

This clone turned up a few times. The chain has TRBV28 and TRBJ2-3; D not resolved. This CDR3 is built from 12 residues. The germline CDR1 and CDR2 sequences are MDHEN and SYDVKM. V lost 4 bases and J 4 bases, leaving 6 bases between the germline ends. The CDR3 loop reads CASSSVSDTQYF. The CDR3 bases are TGTGCCAGCAGTTCTGTGTCAGATACGCAGTATTTT.

The chain employs TRBV10-1 and TRBJ2-7; 10 positions agree with TRBD1. The CDR3 runs 13 residues. The J segment lost 5 bases and the V segment lost 8 bases, leaving 6 bases of the junction unmatched. CDR1 WNHNN and CDR2 SYGVQD come from the germline V gene (reference sequence). The CDR3 nucleotides are TGCGCCAGCGGGGGACAGGGGATAAACGAGCAGTACTTC. This gives the protein CASGGQGINEQYF.

The genes are TRBV9 and TRBJ2-5, with D tentatively TRBD2 (5 bases). V was pared by 4 bases and J by 5 bases, with 21 bases between. CDR3 length: 16 amino acids. Per the germline V gene, CDR1 is SGDLS and CDR2 is YYNGEE. The CDR3 sequence: CASSQRSGPGKETQYF. The CDR3 region has the DNA TGTGCCAGCAGCCAGAGGAGTGGCCCGGGGAAGGAGACCCAGTACTTC.

V and J are TRBV30 and TRBJ1-4, with D unresolved. This CDR3 spans 12 amino acids. Germline CDR1 reads GTSNPN; CDR2 reads SVGIG (reference sequence). The V end lost 3 bases, the J end lost 8 bases, and 10 bases lay between the germline ends. CDR3 loop: CAWSDLREKLFF. The CDR3 region has the DNA TGTGCCTGGAGCGACCTAAGGGAAAAACTGTTTTTT.

This chain joins TRBV5-1 and TRBJ2-1; 9 nucleotides match TRBD1. With 2 bases clipped from V and 0 bases from J, the junction kept 21 bases outside the gene matches. The CDR3 runs 22 residues. Germline CDR1 is SGHRS and CDR2 is YFSETQ. In nucleotides, the CDR3 is TGCGCCAGCAGCTTAAGGGACCAAGGACAGGGGCCCTCATTAAGCTCCTACAATGAGCAGTTCTTC. This encodes CASSLRDQGQGPSLSSYNEQFF.

This clone has only a few counts. V and J are TRBV5-1 and TRBJ2-7; 7 bases line up with TRBD1. The CDR3 loop spans 13 amino acids. CDR1 and CDR2 from the germline V gene are SGHRS and YFSETQ. V gave up 4 bases and J gave up 2 bases; unmatched junction bases: 3. The CDR3 is CASSIDRAYEQYF. The CDR3, as DNA: TGCGCCAGCAGCATAGACAGGGCCTACGAGCAGTACTTC.

V is TRBV19 and J is TRBJ1-6, with TRBD1 as a possible D gene (5 bases). The CDR3 runs 14 residues. Trimming took off 3 bases at V and 6 bases at J, with 9 bases between the two ends. CDR1 is LNHDA and CDR2 is SQIVND in the germline V gene (reference sequence). The CDR3 coding sequence is TGTGCCAGTAGTATTGGGGGGGGTAATTCACCCCTCCACTTT. It encodes CASSIGGGNSPLHF.

This chain links TRBV5-1 with TRBJ2-3; tentatively, D is TRBD2 (6 bases). Germline V gene data show CDR1 as SGHRS and CDR2 as YFSETQ. The germline V and J ends were trimmed by 0 bases and 4 bases, with 6 bases remaining between them. There are 13 residues in the CDR3. Here the CDR3 DNA reads TGCGCCAGCAGCTTGGCGGGAGCAGATACGCAGTATTTT. Protein sequence: CASSLAGADTQYF.

As DNA, the CDR3 is TGTGCCAGCTCACCCGACGCCGAGTTAGGGCATCAGCCCCAGCATTTT. It codes for CASSPDAELGHQPQHF. This chain connects TRBV18 to TRBJ1-5; D call uncertain. Trimming left V 3 bases short and J 5 bases short, with 17 bases between. There are 16 residues in the CDR3. CDR1 is KGHSH and CDR2 is LQKENI in the germline V gene.

The chain carries TRBV5-4 and TRBJ2-2, with unresolved D. Germline V gene sequence: CDR1 SGHNT, CDR2 YYREEE (reference sequence). The CDR3 extends over 17 amino acids. V was clipped by 4 bases and J by 1 base, with 17 bases between them. Here the CDR3 DNA reads TGTGCCAGCAGCCATCTACAAAAATTACAGAACACCGGGGAGCTGTTTTTT. This encodes CASSHLQKLQNTGELFF.

V is TRBV6-1 and J is TRBJ1-1; TRBD1 is a possible D gene (5 bases). Germline V gene sequence: CDR1 MNHNS, CDR2 SASEGT. The CDR3 loop spans 14 amino acids. Trimming pared 2 bases from V and 5 bases from J, leaving 12 bases between. CDR3: CASSEQGAVTEAFF. The CDR3 DNA reads as TGTGCCAGCAGTGAACAGGGAGCGGTGACTGAAGCTTTCTTT.

The J gene is TRBJ1-1, the V gene TRBV6-1; TRBD1 aligns across 8 bases. CDR3 length: 14 amino acids. Germline lookup yields CDR1 MNHNS and CDR2 SASEGT. V gave up 5 bases and J gave up 4 bases; unmatched junction bases: 6. This CDR3 is CASSSQGAITEAFF. DNA for the CDR3: TGTGCCAGCAGTAGCCAGGGGGCTATCACTGAAGCTTTCTTT.

The V call is TRBV10-3, the J call TRBJ2-1; D may be TRBD1 (6 bases). This CDR3 has 13 residues. Germline CDR1 reads ENHRY; CDR2 reads SYGVKD. V lost 6 bases and J 1 base, leaving 7 bases between the germline ends. CDR3 DNA: TGTGCCATCAGAGGACAGTCCTACAATGAGCAGTTCTTC. This codes for CAIRGQSYNEQFF.

The chain uses TRBV10-3 and TRBJ1-5, with 7 positions matching TRBD1. Trimming took 9 bases from V and 3 from J; bases not matched to a gene: 5. Germline V gene data show CDR1 as ENHRY and CDR2 as SYGVKD. This CDR3 has 13 amino acids. The CDR3 DNA follows: TGTGCCATACAGGACAGGACCAATCAGCCCCAGCATTTT. This gives the protein CAIQDRTNQPQHF.

V usage is TRBV4-1 and J usage is TRBJ2-7; D remains ambiguous. CDR3 length: 16 residues. CDR1 and CDR2 (germline): MGHRA, YSYEKL. The V end lost 3 bases, the J end lost 3 bases, and 18 bases lay between the germline ends. DNA for the CDR3: TGCGCCAGCAGCCAGTTAGGAAACAAAGCCCTCTACGAGCAGTACGTC. It specifies CASSQLGNKALYEQYV.

This clone was detected only a few times. This chain links TRBV21-1 with TRBJ1-5. TRBV21-1 represents a pseudogene. This CDR3 region has 10 residues. As DNA, the CDR3 is TGTGCCGGACTACATCAGCCCCAGCATTTT. Protein product: CAGLHQPQHF.

This clone appeared a few times. The V and J genes are TRBV19 and TRBJ1-2; D unclear. Trimming pared 5 bases from V and 3 bases from J, leaving 10 bases between. In germline, CDR1 is LNHDA, CDR2 SQIVND (reference sequence). The CDR3 spans 13 residues. The CDR3 region is CASSERLDYGYTF. In DNA form, the CDR3 reads TGTGCCAGTAGTGAGAGGTTGGACTATGGCTACACCTTC.

The chain has TRBV6-5 and TRBJ2-7; weak D call: TRBD2 (6 bases). Germline lookup yields CDR1 MNHEY and CDR2 SVGAGI. V was clipped by 8 bases and J by 3 bases, with 14 bases between them. This CDR3 has 13 amino acids. The CDR3: CASSKAGFYEQYF. In DNA, the CDR3 is TGTGCCAGCTCAAAAGCGGGCTTCTACGAGCAGTACTTC.

CDR3 coding DNA: TGTGCCAGCAGCTTTCGGGGCGGGAGCTCTGGGGCCAACGTCCTGACTTTC. The encoded protein is CASSFRGGSSGANVLTF. This chain uses TRBV5-6 with TRBJ2-6; 7 nucleotides line up with TRBD2. The CDR3 is made up of 17 amino acids. Germline assignment: CDR1 SGHDT and CDR2 YYEEEE. V was clipped by 2 bases and J by 0 bases; unmatched bases: 5.

J is TRBJ1-2 and V is TRBV4-1; D might be TRBD1 (6 bases). The CDR3 loop spans 13 amino acids. Per germline, CDR1 MGHRA and CDR2 YSYEKL. Trimming left V 5 bases short and J 4 bases short, with 11 bases between. Here the CDR3 reads CASSKGGSYGYTF. CDR3 DNA sequence: TGCGCCAGCAGCAAGGGGGGAAGCTATGGCTACACCTTC.

This clone occurred once. The rearrangement links TRBV10-3 to TRBJ2-3; TRBD2 matches 10 bases. V trimming: 8 bases; J trimming: 0 bases; junction bases outside the gene matches: 5. CDR3 length equals 15 residues. Germline loops: CDR1 ENHRY, CDR2 SYGVKD. The CDR3 reads CAIERTSGSTDTQYF. The CDR3 DNA follows: TGTGCCATCGAAAGGACTAGCGGTAGCACAGATACGCAGTATTTT.

The gene calls are TRBV30 and TRBJ1-1, with D uncertain. Germline lookup yields CDR1 GTSNPN and CDR2 SVGIG (reference sequence). V gave up 3 bases and J gave up 3 bases, with 5 bases separating them. The CDR3 has 11 residues. The CDR3, as DNA: TGTGCCTGGAGCCGGGACACTGAAGCTTTCTTT. It translates to CAWSRDTEAFF.

The J gene is TRBJ2-5, the V gene TRBV15; D might be TRBD2 (5 bases). The germline V gene has CDR1 LNHNV and CDR2 YYDKDF (reference sequence). Trimming shortened V by 2 bases and J by 5 bases, and 18 bases separated the two germline ends. The CDR3 extends over 16 amino acids. CDR3 residues: CATSRSRTASRETQYF. CDR3 in DNA: TGTGCCACCAGCAGATCCCGAACCGCTAGCCGTGAGACCCAGTACTTC.

V and J are TRBV15 and TRBJ2-7, with D tentatively TRBD1 (5 bases). The V and J ends lost 0 bases and 3 bases respectively, with 12 bases between them. This CDR3 spans 15 amino acids. Germline CDR1 reads LNHNV; CDR2 reads YYDKDF (reference sequence). Written as DNA, the CDR3 is TGTGCCACCAGCAGAGATTCGGACACCGGCTACGAGCAGTACTTC. It yields the protein CATSRDSDTGYEQYF. The whole variable domain, remainder taken from reference TRBV15 and TRBJ2-7, is DAMVIQNPRYQVTQFGKPVTLSCSQTLNHNVMYWYQQKSSQAPKLLFHYYDKDFNNEADTPDNFQSRRPNTSFCFLDIRSPGLGDTAMYLCATSRDSDTGYEQYFGPGTRLTVT.